The 12 T cell receptor beta chains given below trace back to one sample, sequenced in a study of blood T cell repertoires in COVID-19 (TCRdb year 2020). The library was made by the immunoSEQ multiplex PCR assay. Entries here come from immuneACCESS through TCRdb and include only in-frame sequences with V and J called. Some clones fail to appear in such tables; in the studies checked, an unresolved V gene covers under half of the shortfall, and the cause of the remainder is unknown. Present in this sample are fewer than 350,000 clones, approximately 89% of which were seen just once. 7.8% of the sample comes from the top ten. Input material: peripheral blood. These receptors all come from a woman aged 50 to 60 who had recovered from COVID-19.

The chain carries TRBV28 and TRBJ1-4, with a tentative D call TRBD1 (5 bases). Trimming left V 5 bases short and J 7 bases short, with 17 bases between. CDR3 length: 15 amino acids. The germline CDR1 and CDR2 sequences are MDHEN and SYDVKM. CDR3 sequence (DNA): TGTGCCAGCAGTAACCGGAACGGGGGGAGTGAAAAACTGTTTTTT. Amino acid sequence: CASSNRNGGSEKLFF.

This clone occurred many times. This sequence joins TRBV28 and TRBJ1-5; D remains unclear. The CDR3 is made up of 13 amino acids. Germline loops: CDR1 MDHEN, CDR2 SYDVKM. Trimming cost V 4 bases and J 3 bases, with 7 bases left between them. The CDR3 region has the DNA TGTGCCAGCAGTTGGGCTCTCAATCAGCCCCAGCATTTT. It encodes CASSWALNQPQHF.

J is TRBJ2-3 and V is TRBV29-1; the match to TRBD2 covers 11 bases. Germline CDR1 is SQVTM and CDR2 is ANQGSEA. V lost 7 bases, J lost 0 bases, and 6 bases stayed unmatched. The CDR3 has 15 residues. CDR3 DNA sequence: TGCAGCGCCCTGACTAGCGGGGCTAGCACAGATACGCAGTATTTT. Its translation is CSALTSGASTDTQYF.

The gene calls are TRBV6-5 and TRBJ2-7; 7 bases align to TRBD1. The V and J ends lost 6 bases and 0 bases, in that order; junction bases with no gene match: 5. The CDR3 runs to 14 residues. CDR1 is MNHEY, CDR2 SVGAGI, per germline. The DNA for the CDR3 is TGTGCCAGCAGGCAGGACAGGAGCTCCTACGAGCAGTACTTC. Its translation: CASRQDRSSYEQYF.

J is TRBJ1-6 and V is TRBV4-2, with D perhaps TRBD1 (5 bases). The CDR3 covers 16 residues. With 0 bases removed from V and 9 bases from J, the gap between germline ends came to 15 bases. Germline-derived CDR1 and CDR2 are LGHNA and YNFKEQ. The CDR3 here is CASSQDRGPGGSPLHF. CDR3 in DNA: TGTGCCAGCAGCCAAGATAGAGGCCCCGGGGGTTCACCCCTCCACTTT.

J is TRBJ1-2 and V is TRBV4-3; 7 bases align to TRBD1. Germline values: CDR1 LGHNA, CDR2 YSLEER. The CDR3 consists of 16 residues. V lost 0 bases and J lost 5; bases outside the gene matches: 9. The CDR3 sequence: CASSQDWRTGIYGYTF. CDR3 nucleotides: TGCGCCAGCAGCCAAGATTGGCGGACAGGCATATATGGCTACACCTTC.

This chain links TRBV14 with TRBJ2-3, with D perhaps matching TRBD2 (6 bases). The V gene lost 0 bases and the J gene lost 3 bases, with 7 bases spanning the gap. The CDR3 is made up of 14 amino acids. Germline loops: CDR1 SGHDN, CDR2 FVKESK. CDR3 nucleotide sequence: TGTGCCAGCAGCCAAGAGCGGGGTACAGATACGCAGTATTTT. As protein: CASSQERGTDTQYF.

This rearrangement joins TRBV15 to TRBJ2-6, with 8 bases matching TRBD1. Germline CDR1 is LNHNV and CDR2 is YYDKDF (reference sequence). The CDR3 runs to 16 residues. The V segment lost 5 bases and the J segment 2 bases; nucleotides outside the gene matches: 5. CDR3 residues: CATSELRGPGANVLTF. In nucleotides, the CDR3 is TGTGCCACCAGCGAGCTCAGGGGGCCTGGGGCCAACGTCCTGACTTTC. Full variable domain (missing parts from reference TRBV15 and TRBJ2-6): DAMVIQNPRYQVTQFGKPVTLSCSQTLNHNVMYWYQQKSSQAPKLLFHYYDKDFNNEADTPDNFQSRRPNTSFCFLDIRSPGLGDTAMYLCATSELRGPGANVLTFGAGSRLTVL.

The chain links TRBV7-2 to TRBJ2-7; 7 bases align to TRBD1. The CDR3 is 15 amino acids. After removal of 0 bases from V and 6 bases from J, the junction contained 8 bases not matched to a gene. CDR1 is SGHTA and CDR2 is FQGNSA in the germline V gene. This chain's CDR3 is CASSLAQGGRGEQYF. CDR3 sequence (DNA): TGTGCCAGCAGCTTAGCGCAAGGGGGCCGGGGCGAGCAGTACTTC. The full variable domain, in which reference TRBV7-2 and TRBJ2-7 provide the parts outside the CDR3, is GAGVSQSPSNKVTEKGKDVELRCDPISGHTALYWYRQSLGQGLEFLIYFQGNSAPDKSGLPSDRFSAERTGGSVSTLTIQRTQQEDSAVYLCASSLAQGGRGEQYFGPGTRLTVT.

The chain employs TRBV18 and TRBJ1-5; TRBD1 matches 7 bases. The germline V gene encodes CDR1 KGHSH and CDR2 LQKENI. This CDR3 spans 14 amino acids. The V gene end was trimmed by 6 bases and the J gene end by 5 bases; junction bases not matched to a gene: 7. In DNA form, the CDR3 reads TGTGCCAGCTCGACCGGGACAGATTATCAGCCCCAGCATTTT. Its translation: CASSTGTDYQPQHF.

The chain uses TRBV7-2 and TRBJ1-1; 7 nucleotides align to TRBD1. There are 17 residues in the CDR3. J was trimmed by 3 bases and V by 0 bases; bases with no gene match: 10. Germline V gene sequence: CDR1 SGHTA, CDR2 FQGNSA. The CDR3 loop reads CASSLAKGGIRDTEAFF. Here the CDR3 DNA reads TGTGCCAGCAGCTTAGCCAAAGGGGGCATAAGGGACACTGAAGCTTTCTTT.

CDR3 loop: CASSGTSTGGYTF. CDR3 nucleotide sequence: TGTGCCAGCAGCGGGACATCGACTGGTGGCTACACCTTC. V is TRBV3-1 (or the pseudogene TRBV3-2) and J is TRBJ1-2, with D tentatively TRBD1 (6 bases). CDR3 length: 13 residues. The V gene lost 5 bases and the J gene lost 7 bases, with 14 bases spanning the gap. The germline CDR1 and CDR2 sequences are LGHDT and YNNKEL (reference sequence).